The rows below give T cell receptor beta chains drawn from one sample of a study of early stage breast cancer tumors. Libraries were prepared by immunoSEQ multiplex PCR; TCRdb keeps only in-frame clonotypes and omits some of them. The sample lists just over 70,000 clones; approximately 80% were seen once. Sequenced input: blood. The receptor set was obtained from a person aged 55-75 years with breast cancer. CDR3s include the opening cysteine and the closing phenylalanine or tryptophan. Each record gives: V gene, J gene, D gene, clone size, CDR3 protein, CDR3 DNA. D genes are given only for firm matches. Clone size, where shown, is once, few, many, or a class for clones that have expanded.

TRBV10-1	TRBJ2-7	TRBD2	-	CASSGTSGAYEQYF	TGCGCCAGCAGTGGGACTAGCGGGGCCTACGAGCAGTACTTC
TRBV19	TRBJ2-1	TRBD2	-	CASSPSGRNHEQFF	TGTGCCAGTAGTCCTAGCGGGAGAAACCATGAGCAGTTCTTC
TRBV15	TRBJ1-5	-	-	CATSRDMGMVQPQHF	TGTGCCACCAGCAGAGATATGGGAATGGTTCAGCCCCAGCATTTT
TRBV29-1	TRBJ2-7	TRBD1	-	CSVSPGQSSYEQYF	TGCAGCGTTTCGCCGGGACAGAGCTCCTACGAGCAGTACTTC
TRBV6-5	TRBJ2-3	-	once	CASSYSGRVATHTQYF	TGTGCCAGCAGTTACTCTGGACGAGTGGCGACACATACGCAGTATTTT
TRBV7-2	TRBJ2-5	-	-	CASSSSEGGAETQYF	TGTGCCAGCAGCTCGTCGGAGGGGGGGGCAGAGACCCAGTACTTC
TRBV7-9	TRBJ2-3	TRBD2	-	CASSPTSGRAGTDTQYF	TGTGCCAGCAGCCCGACTAGCGGGAGGGCCGGGACAGATACGCAGTATTTT
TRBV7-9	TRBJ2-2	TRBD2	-	CASMVAGGLRTGELFF	TGTGCCAGCATGGTAGCGGGGGGCCTCAGGACCGGGGAGCTGTTTTTT
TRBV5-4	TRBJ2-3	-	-	CASSLGGSVDTQYF	TGTGCCAGCAGCTTGGGGGGGAGCGTGGATACGCAGTATTTT
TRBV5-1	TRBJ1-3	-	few	CASSLAGGGTGNTIYF	TGCGCCAGCAGCTTGGCGGGGGGCGGCACTGGAAACACCATATATTTT
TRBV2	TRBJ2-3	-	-	CASRQGDTQYF	TGTGCCAGCAGGCAGGGGGATACGCAGTATTTT
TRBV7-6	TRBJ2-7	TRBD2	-	CASSYLAGGNYEQYF	TGTGCCAGCAGTTATCTAGCGGGGGGCAACTACGAGCAGTACTTC
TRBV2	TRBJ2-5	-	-	CAGRGREETQYF	TGTGCCGGGCGGGGAAGGGAAGAGACCCAGTACTTC
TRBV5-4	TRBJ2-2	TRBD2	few	CASSFGGDTGELFF	TGTGCCAGCAGCTTCGGGGGGGACACCGGGGAGCTGTTTTTT
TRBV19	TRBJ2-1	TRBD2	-	CASSIWSGRMNEQFF	TGTGCCAGTAGTATATGGAGCGGGAGGATGAATGAGCAGTTCTTC
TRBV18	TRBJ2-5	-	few	CASSSQAGTQYF	TGTGCCAGCTCAAGTCAGGCGGGGACCCAGTACTTC
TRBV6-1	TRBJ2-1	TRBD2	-	CASRTSGGAGEQFF	TGTGCCAGCAGGACTAGCGGGGGGGCCGGTGAGCAGTTCTTC
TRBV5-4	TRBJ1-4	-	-	CASSLDPGADEKLFF	TGTGCCAGCAGCTTGGACCCGGGAGCTGATGAAAAACTGTTTTTT
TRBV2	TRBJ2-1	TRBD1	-	CASSAPGQGAENEQFF	TGTGCCAGCAGCGCCCCGGGACAGGGGGCGGAAAATGAGCAGTTCTTC
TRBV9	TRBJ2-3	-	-	CASSPTTGDTQYF	TGTGCCAGCAGCCCAACGACAGGCGATACGCAGTATTTT
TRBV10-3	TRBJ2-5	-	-	CAISVGLGPQETQYF	TGTGCCATCAGTGTTGGGTTGGGGCCCCAAGAGACCCAGTACTTC
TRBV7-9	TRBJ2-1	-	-	CASSPSRGGSYNEQFF	TGTGCCAGCAGCCCTTCCAGGGGCGGCTCCTACAATGAGCAGTTCTTC
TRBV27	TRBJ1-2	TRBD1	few	CASKIGTDYGYTF	TGTGCCAGCAAAATCGGGACAGACTATGGCTACACCTTC
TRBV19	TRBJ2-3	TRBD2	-	CASSIRLAGGVNTQYF	TGTGCCAGTAGTATAAGACTAGCGGGGGGGGTAAATACGCAGTATTTT
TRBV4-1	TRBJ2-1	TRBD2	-	CASSQEAQLAGDPNEQFF	TGCGCCAGCAGCCAAGAGGCCCAACTAGCGGGAGATCCAAATGAGCAGTTCTTC
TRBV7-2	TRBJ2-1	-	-	CASSQSRAGGNEQFF	TGTGCCAGCAGTCAGAGCAGGGCCGGGGGCAATGAGCAGTTCTTC
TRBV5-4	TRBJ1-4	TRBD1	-	CASSSYTGEEGKLFF	TGTGCCAGCAGCTCATACACAGGGGAGGAAGGAAAACTGTTTTTT
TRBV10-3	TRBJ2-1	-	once	CAIARQEDYNEQFF	TGTGCCATCGCCCGACAGGAGGACTACAATGAGCAGTTCTTC
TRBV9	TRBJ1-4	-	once	CASSAWDGGDEKLFF	TGTGCCAGCAGCGCCTGGGACGGCGGGGATGAAAAACTGTTTTTT
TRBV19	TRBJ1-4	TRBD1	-	CASSISGTGLNEKLFF	TGTGCCAGTAGTATATCCGGGACAGGCCTGAATGAAAAACTGTTTTTT
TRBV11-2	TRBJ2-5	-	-	CASSLVTEGQETQYF	TGTGCCAGCAGCTTAGTGACCGAGGGACAAGAGACCCAGTACTTC
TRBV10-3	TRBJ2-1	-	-	CAISGGRDPYNEQFF	TGTGCCATCTCGGGCGGCAGGGACCCCTACAATGAGCAGTTCTTC
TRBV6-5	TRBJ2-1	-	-	CASSYEGYNEQFF	TGTGCCAGCAGTTACGAGGGATACAATGAGCAGTTCTTC
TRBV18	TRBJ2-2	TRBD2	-	CASSPLAGVTSGELFF	TGTGCCAGCTCACCACTAGCGGGGGTCACGAGCGGGGAGCTGTTTTTT
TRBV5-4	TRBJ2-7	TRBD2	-	CASSSERGVGYEQYF	TGTGCCAGCAGCTCTGAACGGGGGGTCGGGTACGAGCAGTACTTC
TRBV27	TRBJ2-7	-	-	CASRVTGQHYEQYF	TGTGCCAGCAGGGTAACCGGACAGCACTACGAGCAGTACTTC
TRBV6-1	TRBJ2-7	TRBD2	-	CASSETPSGSYEQYF	TGTGCCAGCAGTGAAACCCCTAGCGGCTCCTACGAGCAGTACTTC
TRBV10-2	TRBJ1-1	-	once	CASSRDTYTEAFF	TGCGCCAGCAGTAGGGATACCTACACTGAAGCTTTCTTT
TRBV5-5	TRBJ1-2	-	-	CASSREMANYGYTF	TGTGCCAGCAGTCGGGAGATGGCTAACTATGGCTACACCTTC
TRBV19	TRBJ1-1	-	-	CASSIKTEAFF	TGTGCCAGTAGTATCAAAACTGAAGCTTTCTTT